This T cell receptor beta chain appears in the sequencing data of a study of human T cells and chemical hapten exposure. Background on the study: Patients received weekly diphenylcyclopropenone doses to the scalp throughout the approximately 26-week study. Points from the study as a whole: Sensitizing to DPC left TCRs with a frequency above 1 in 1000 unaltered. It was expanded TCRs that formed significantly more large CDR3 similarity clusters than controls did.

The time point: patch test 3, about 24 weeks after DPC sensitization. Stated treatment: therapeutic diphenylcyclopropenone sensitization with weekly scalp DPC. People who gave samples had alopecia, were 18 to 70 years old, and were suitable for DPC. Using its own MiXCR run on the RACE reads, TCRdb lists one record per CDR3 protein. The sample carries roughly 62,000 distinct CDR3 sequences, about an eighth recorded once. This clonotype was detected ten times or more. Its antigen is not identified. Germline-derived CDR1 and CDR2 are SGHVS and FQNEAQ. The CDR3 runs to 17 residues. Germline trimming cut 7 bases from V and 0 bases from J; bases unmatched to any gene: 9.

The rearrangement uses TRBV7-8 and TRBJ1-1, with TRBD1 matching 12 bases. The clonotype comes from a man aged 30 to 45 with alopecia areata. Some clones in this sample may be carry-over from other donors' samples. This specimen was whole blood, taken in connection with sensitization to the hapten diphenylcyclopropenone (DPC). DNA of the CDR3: TGTGCCAGCATCGGGACAGGGGGCTCGTTTATGAACACTGAAGCTTTCTTT. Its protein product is CASIGTGGSFMNTEAFF.